The source of this TCR beta chain is a study of cytomegalovirus exposure and HLA in healthy donors. The overall study: The approximately 710 first-cohort repertoires and the 95 to 150 validation repertoires shared the same platform, a later analysis reported.

Overall study findings and caveats: Three CMV-associated chains proved CMV antigen-specific in vitro. According to the study, around 160 TCR beta chains were cytomegalovirus-associated.

The germline CDR1 and CDR2 sequences are MDHEN and SYDVKM. This CDR3 is 13 amino acids long. The V end was cut by 3 bases, the J end by 1 base, with 6 bases between. For this clone: The antigen is undetermined.

Sequencing was performed with immunoSEQ multiplex PCR; in TCRdb, only in-frame clones are kept and a portion is missing. This sample has under 250,000 clones, with 75% to 90% found just once. Among the approximately 130 subjects of the validation cohort, separate from the approximately 660-subject first cohort, were the donors. The chain is built from TRBV28 and TRBJ1-1; D call uncertain. Sequencing used PBMCs. This TCR was recovered from a woman under 30 in good health and CMV-seronegative. The chain's CDR3 is CASSFSGNTEAFF. The CDR3 region has the DNA TGTGCCAGCAGTTTCTCAGGGAACACTGAAGCTTTCTTT.